The 9 T cell receptor beta chains reported below all come from one sample, sequenced in a study of OX40 agonist ivuxolimab in advanced cancers. Only in-frame clones appear in the TCRdb table, and some are missing; sequencing was by immunoSEQ multiplex PCR. The profile covers 70,000 to 100,000 clones, with approximately 90% appearing a single time and 6.5% to 9% taken by the ten largest. Source: CD4+ or CD8+ T cells sorted from blood, taken in a trial of the OX40 agonist ivuxolimab. The receptors originated from an adult with an advanced solid tumor such as melanoma, head and neck, liver or kidney cancer.

The chain joins TRBV9 to TRBJ1-4, with TRBD1 matching over 7 bases. Trimming at V came to 4 bases and at J to 1 base, leaving 4 bases not matched to a gene. The CDR3 length is 15 residues. From germline, CDR1 is SGDLS and CDR2 YYNGEE. DNA of the CDR3: TGTGCCAGCAGCCCTGGGACAGAAACTAATGAAAAACTGTTTTTT. Amino acid sequence: CASSPGTETNEKLFF.

CDR3 amino acids: CAWSVIAGDVGELFF. The CDR3 DNA sequence: TGTGCCTGGAGTGTAATAGCGGGAGACGTCGGGGAGCTGTTTTTT. This chain links TRBV30 with TRBJ2-2, with TRBD2 matching 9 bases. Germline CDR1 reads GTSNPN; CDR2 reads SVGIG (reference sequence). Germline trimming cut 0 bases from V and 7 bases from J; bases unmatched to any gene: 6. The CDR3 is 15 residues long.

The CDR3 is CASSVTGAPYEQYF. CDR3 DNA sequence: TGTGCCAGCAGCGTGACAGGGGCTCCCTACGAGCAGTACTTC. The gene calls are TRBV9 and TRBJ2-7, with 8 nucleotides matching TRBD1. Per germline, CDR1 SGDLS and CDR2 YYNGEE. The CDR3 is made up of 14 amino acids. Germline trimming cut 2 bases from V and 2 bases from J; bases unmatched to any gene: 3.

The V gene is TRBV4-1, the J gene TRBJ1-1, with unresolved D. Trimming removed 1 base from V and 4 bases from J, with 7 bases in between. CDR1 MGHRA and CDR2 YSYEKL come from the germline V gene. This CDR3 has 13 residues. The DNA for the CDR3 is TGCGCCAGCAGCCAAGCCTACGGCACTGAAGCTTTCTTT. Amino acid sequence: CASSQAYGTEAFF.

This clone was seen more than once but under ten times. V usage is TRBV19 and J usage is TRBJ1-2, with D unresolved. The germline CDR1 and CDR2 sequences are LNHDA and SQIVND (reference sequence). The CDR3 sequence is 14 residues long. The V end was cut by 7 bases, the J end by 0 bases, with 12 bases between. The CDR3 DNA reads as TGTGCCAGTAATCCCGGGCCTACTAACTATGGCTACACCTTC. Translated: CASNPGPTNYGYTF.

The chain uses TRBV6-4 and TRBJ2-7, with a weak D call TRBD1 (6 bases). The CDR3 is made up of 12 amino acids. Germline CDR1 MRHNA, CDR2 SNTAGT. Trimming stripped 11 bases from V and 2 bases from J, with 13 bases between. The CDR3: CAGAGAPYEQYF. The CDR3 bases are TGTGCCGGGGCAGGGGCCCCCTACGAGCAGTACTTC.

This chain joins TRBV7-9 and TRBJ1-1; D call uncertain. This CDR3 is built from 14 residues. CDR1 SEHNR and CDR2 FQNEAQ come from the germline V gene (reference sequence). With 3 bases removed from V and 1 base from J, the gap between germline ends came to 9 bases. The CDR3 protein is CASSLLAGNTEAFF. The CDR3 DNA follows: TGTGCCAGCAGCTTGCTAGCCGGGAACACTGAAGCTTTCTTT.

The rearrangement joins TRBV18 to TRBJ1-5; TRBD1 agrees at 10 bases. CDR1 is KGHSH, CDR2 LQKENI, per germline. The ends lost 3 bases at V and 7 bases at J; junction bases unmatched: 6. This CDR3 comprises 15 residues. As DNA, the CDR3 is TGTGCCAGCTCACCGGGACAGGGGATTTACCAGCCCCAGCATTTT. Its protein is CASSPGQGIYQPQHF. The full variable domain, in which reference TRBV18 and TRBJ1-5 provide the parts outside the CDR3, is NAGVMQNPRHLVRRRGQEARLRCSPMKGHSHVYWYRQLPEEGLKFMVYLQKENIIDESGMPKERFSAEFPKEGPSILRIQQVVRGDSAAYFCASSPGQGIYQPQHFGDGTRLSIL.

The rearrangement joins TRBV11-2 to TRBJ2-1, with 10 bases identical to TRBD2. Germline CDR1 reads SGHAT; CDR2 reads FQNNGV. V trimming: 3 bases; J trimming: 8 bases; junction bases outside the gene matches: 7. The CDR3 sequence is 15 residues long. The DNA for the CDR3 is TGTGCCAGCAGCTTGAATCCCCTAGCGGGAGATGAGCAGTTCTTC. Translation gives CASSLNPLAGDEQFF.